This TCR beta chain stems from a study of Ad26.COV2.S vaccination and SARS-CoV-2 variants. Of note for this clone: What it recognizes is unknown.

The CDR3 extends over 13 amino acids. Looked up from germline, CDR1 is SQVTM and CDR2 is ANQGSEA. V was trimmed by 3 bases and J by 3 bases, leaving 9 bases between them. Points from the study as a whole: Across vaccine and placebo recipients, the breadth of non-spike TCRs was similar. Individuals receiving vaccine had higher spike-specific TCR breadth than placebo recipients did.

Treatment of the sample: some 19 received Ad26.COV2.S at low or high dose, single or two shots; roughly five received placebo; per-sample allocation not given. Collection of the samples took place on day 63 after the first injection of vaccine or placebo. Sequenced by immunoSEQ multiplex PCR; TCRdb stores in-frame clones only, minus some. The data contain hundreds of thousands of clones, approximately 92% of them singletons. The sequenced sample was peripheral blood, obtained in a trial of Ad26.COV2.S vaccine versus placebo. The chain carries TRBV29-1 and TRBJ2-1; D is ambiguous. The sequence was obtained from a person between 18 and 60 years old who received the Ad26.COV2.S COVID-19 vaccine or a placebo. The CDR3 DNA is TGCAGCGTTGACAGGACGGACTACAATGAGCAGTTCTTC. Protein product: CSVDRTDYNEQFF.